The clone carrying this T cell receptor (beta chain) was observed once. Its antigen is unknown. This entry is derived from a study of shared clonotypes between healthy human individuals. Sequencing used immunoSEQ multiplex PCR; TCRdb keeps in-frame clones, though not all of them. Among roughly 2,000,000 clones listed, approximately 94% were seen once. The naive CD8 subset, CD45RO-negative cells positively selected for CCR7, excluded terminally differentiated effector memory CD45RA+ cells. Free of recent acute infections or vaccinations, the donors were healthy HIV-negative adults. Study conclusions and caveats: What naive subsets generally showed was a larger estimated richness than memory subsets showed. Researchers sampled blood only, noting tissue repertoires likely differ. Clonotypes shared by all four donors outscored non-shared clonotypes in generation probability.

The CDR3 covers 11 residues. V was shortened by 10 bases and J by 9 bases, with 13 bases between the two germline ends. The germline V gene has CDR1 LNHDA and CDR2 SQIVND (reference sequence). The sample was naive CD8+ T cells sorted from blood. The sequence was collected from a man aged 18 to 35 in good health. The V gene is TRBV19, the J gene TRBJ2-1; TRBD2 is a possible D gene (6 bases). The CDR3 is CATLGGSEQFF. In DNA form, the CDR3 reads TGTGCCACATTGGGAGGAAGTGAGCAGTTCTTC.